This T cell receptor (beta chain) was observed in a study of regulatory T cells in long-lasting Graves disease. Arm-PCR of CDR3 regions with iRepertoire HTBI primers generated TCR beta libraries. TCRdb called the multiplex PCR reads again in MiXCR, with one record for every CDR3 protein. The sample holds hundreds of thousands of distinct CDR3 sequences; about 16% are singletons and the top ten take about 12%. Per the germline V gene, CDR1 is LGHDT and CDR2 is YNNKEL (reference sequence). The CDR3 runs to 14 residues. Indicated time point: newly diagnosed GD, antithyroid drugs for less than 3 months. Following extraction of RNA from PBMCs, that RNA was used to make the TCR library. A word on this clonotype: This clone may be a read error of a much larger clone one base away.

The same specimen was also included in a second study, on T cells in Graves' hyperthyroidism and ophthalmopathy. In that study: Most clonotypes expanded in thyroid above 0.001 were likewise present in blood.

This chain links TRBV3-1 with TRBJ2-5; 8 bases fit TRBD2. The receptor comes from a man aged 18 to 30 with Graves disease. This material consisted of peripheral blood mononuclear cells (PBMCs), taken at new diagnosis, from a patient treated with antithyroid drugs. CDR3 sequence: CASSQGLAQETRYF. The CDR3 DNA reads TGTGCCAGCAGCCAAGGACTAGCGCAAGAGACCCGGTACTTC.